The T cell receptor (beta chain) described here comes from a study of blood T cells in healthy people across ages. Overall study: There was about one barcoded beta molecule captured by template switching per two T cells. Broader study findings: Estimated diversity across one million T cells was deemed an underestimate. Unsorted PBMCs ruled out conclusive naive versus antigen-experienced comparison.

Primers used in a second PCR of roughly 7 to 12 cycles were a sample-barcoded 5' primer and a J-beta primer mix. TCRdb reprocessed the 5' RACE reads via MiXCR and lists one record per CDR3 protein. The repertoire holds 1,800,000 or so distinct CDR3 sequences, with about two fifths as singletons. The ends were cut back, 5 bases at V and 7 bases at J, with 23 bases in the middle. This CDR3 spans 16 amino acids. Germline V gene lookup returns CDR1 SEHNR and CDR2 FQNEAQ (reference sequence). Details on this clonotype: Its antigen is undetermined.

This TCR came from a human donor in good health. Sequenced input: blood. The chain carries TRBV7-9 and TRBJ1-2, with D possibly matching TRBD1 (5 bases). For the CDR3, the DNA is TGTGCCAGCAGCCCACTAAGACAGATACCCGACAGTGGCTACACCTTC. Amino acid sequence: CASSPLRQIPDSGYTF.